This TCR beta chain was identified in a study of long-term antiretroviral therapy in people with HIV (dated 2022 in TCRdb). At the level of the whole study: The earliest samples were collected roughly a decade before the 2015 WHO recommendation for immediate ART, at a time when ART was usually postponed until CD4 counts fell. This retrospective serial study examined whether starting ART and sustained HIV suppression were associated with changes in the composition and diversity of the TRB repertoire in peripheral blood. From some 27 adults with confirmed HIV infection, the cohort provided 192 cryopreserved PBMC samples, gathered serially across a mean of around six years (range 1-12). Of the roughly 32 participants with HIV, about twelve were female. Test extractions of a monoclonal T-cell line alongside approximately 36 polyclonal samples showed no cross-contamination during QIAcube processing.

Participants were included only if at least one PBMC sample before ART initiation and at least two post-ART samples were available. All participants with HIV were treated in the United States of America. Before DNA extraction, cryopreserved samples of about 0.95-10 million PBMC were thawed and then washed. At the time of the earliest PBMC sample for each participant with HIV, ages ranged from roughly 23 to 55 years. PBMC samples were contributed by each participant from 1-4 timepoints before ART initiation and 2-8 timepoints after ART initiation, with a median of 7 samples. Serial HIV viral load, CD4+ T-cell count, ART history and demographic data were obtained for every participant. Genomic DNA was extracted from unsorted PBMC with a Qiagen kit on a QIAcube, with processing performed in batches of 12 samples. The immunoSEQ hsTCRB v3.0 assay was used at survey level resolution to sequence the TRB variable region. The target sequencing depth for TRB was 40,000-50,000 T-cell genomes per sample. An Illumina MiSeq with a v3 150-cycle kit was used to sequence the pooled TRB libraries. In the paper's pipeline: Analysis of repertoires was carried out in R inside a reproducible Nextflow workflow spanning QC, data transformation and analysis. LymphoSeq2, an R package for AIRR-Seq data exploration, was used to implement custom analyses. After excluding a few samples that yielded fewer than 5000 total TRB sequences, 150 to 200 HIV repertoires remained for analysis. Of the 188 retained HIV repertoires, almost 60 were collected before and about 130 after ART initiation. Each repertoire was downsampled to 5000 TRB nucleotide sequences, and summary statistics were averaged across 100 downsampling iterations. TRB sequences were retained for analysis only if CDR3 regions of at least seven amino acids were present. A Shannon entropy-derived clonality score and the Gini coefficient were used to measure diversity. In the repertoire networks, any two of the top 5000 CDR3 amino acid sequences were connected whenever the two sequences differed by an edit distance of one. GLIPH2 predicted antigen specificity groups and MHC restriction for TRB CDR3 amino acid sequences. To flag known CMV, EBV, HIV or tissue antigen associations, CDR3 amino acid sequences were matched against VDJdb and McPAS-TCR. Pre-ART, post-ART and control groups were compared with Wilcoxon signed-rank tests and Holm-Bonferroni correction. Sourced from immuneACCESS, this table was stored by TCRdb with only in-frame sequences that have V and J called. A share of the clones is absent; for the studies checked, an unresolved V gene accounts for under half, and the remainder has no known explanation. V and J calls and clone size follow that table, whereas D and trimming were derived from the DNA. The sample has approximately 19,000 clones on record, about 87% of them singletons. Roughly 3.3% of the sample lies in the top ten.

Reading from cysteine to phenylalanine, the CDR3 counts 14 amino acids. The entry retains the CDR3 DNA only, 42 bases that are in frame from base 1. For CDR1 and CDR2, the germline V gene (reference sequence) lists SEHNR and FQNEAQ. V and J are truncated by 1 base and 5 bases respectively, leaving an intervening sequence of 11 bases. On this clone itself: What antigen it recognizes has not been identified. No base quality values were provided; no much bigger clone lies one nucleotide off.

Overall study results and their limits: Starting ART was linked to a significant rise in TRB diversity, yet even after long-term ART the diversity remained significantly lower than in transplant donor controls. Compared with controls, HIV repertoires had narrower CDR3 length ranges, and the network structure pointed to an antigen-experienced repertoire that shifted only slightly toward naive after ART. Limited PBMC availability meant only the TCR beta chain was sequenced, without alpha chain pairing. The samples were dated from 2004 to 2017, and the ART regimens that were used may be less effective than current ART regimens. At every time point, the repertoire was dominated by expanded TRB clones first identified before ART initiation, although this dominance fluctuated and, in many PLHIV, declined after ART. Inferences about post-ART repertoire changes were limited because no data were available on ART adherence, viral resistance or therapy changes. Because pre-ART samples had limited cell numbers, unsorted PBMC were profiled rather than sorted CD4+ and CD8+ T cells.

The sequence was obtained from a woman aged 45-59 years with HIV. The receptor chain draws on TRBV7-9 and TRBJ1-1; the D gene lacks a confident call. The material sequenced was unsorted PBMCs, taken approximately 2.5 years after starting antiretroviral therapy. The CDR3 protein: CASSLGGVRTEAFF. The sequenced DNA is TGTGCCAGCAGCTTAGGTGGGGTAAGGACTGAAGCTTTCTTT.